This paragraph reports one T cell receptor (beta chain). Measured with immunoSEQ multiplex PCR; TCRdb has only the in-frame clones, and not every one. The table shows approximately 200,000 clones, with about 90% occurring only once. This CDR3 is built from 13 residues. Germline assignment: CDR1 GTSNPN and CDR2 SVGIG (reference sequence). J was trimmed by 13 bases and V by 3 bases; bases with no gene match: 6. This sample is drawn from a study of blood T cell repertoires in COVID-19. Grouping used clinical history reported by participants in a survey and questionnaire. Each exposed participant met a COVID-19 case in the 2 weeks preceding study entry.

The sequencing sample was made of PBMCs or T cells enriched from blood (not recorded which). The clonotype originates from a woman aged 25-40 years who had been exposed to COVID-19. The chain carries TRBV30 and TRBJ2-1, with TRBD2 matching 13 bases. The CDR3, as DNA: TGTGCCTGGAGGGTACTAGCGGGAGGGCCCCAGTTCTTC. This sequence encodes CAWRVLAGGPQFF. Together with reference TRBV30 and TRBJ2-1, the CDR3 gives the full variable domain: SQTIHQWPATLVQPVGSPLSLECTVEGTSNPNLYWYRQAAGRGLQLLFYSVGIGQISSEVPQNLSASRPQDRQFILSSKKLLLSDSGFYLCAWRVLAGGPQFFGPGTRLTVL.